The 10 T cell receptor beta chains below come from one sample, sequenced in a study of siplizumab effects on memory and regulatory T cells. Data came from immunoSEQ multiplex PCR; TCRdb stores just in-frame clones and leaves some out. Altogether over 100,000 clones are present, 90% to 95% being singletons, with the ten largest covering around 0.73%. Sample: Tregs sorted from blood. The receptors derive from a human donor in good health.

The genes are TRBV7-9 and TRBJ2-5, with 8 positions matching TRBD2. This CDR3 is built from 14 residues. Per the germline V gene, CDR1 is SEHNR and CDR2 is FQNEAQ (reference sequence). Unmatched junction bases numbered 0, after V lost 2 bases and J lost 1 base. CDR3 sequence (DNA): TGTGCCAGCAGCTTAACTAGCGGCCAAGAGACCCAGTACTTC. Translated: CASSLTSGQETQYF.

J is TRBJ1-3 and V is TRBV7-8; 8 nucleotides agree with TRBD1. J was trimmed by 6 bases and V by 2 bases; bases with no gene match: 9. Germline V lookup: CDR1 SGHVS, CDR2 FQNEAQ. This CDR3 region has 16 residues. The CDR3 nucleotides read TGTGCCAGCAGCTTAAGGCAGGGGGCGAGTGCAAACACCATATATTTT. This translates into CASSLRQGASANTIYF.

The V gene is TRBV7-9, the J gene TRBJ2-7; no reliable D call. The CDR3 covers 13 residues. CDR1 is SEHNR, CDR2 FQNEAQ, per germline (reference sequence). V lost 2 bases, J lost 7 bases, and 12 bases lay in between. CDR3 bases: TGTGCCAGCAGCTTAAATGCCCCGGCGGAGCAGTACTTC. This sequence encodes CASSLNAPAEQYF.

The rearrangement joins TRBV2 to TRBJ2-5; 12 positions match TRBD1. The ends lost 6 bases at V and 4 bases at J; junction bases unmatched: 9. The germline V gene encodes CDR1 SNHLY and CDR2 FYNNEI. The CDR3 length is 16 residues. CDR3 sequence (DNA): TGTGCCAGCAGGGGGACAGGGGGCGTGGGAAGAGAGACCCAGTACTTC. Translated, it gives CASRGTGGVGRETQYF.

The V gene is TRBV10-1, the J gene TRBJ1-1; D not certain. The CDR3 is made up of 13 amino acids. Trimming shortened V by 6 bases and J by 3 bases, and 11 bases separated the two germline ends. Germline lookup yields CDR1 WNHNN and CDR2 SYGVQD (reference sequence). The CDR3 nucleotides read TGCGCCAGCAGGGAAGCACAAGACACTGAAGCTTTCTTT. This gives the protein CASREAQDTEAFF.

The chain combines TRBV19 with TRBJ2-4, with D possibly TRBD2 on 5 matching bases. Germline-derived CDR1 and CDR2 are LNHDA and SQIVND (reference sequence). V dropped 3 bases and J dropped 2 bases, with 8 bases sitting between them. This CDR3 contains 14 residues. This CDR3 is CASSIRDSKNIQYF. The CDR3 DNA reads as TGTGCCAGTAGTATCCGGGATTCCAAAAACATTCAGTACTTC.

In DNA, the CDR3 is TGCAGCATTGCGAAGGGTTTGGGTGAGCAGTTCTTC. Protein: CSIAKGLGEQFF. The chain uses TRBV29-1 and TRBJ2-1; D unclear. Trimming shortened V by 8 bases and J by 9 bases, and 17 bases separated the two germline ends. Germline V gene sequence: CDR1 SQVTM, CDR2 ANQGSEA. The CDR3 totals 12 residues.

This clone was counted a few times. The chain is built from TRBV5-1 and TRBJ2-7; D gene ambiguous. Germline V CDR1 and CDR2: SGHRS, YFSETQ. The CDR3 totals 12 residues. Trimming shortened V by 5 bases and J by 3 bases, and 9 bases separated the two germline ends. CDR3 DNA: TGCGCCAGCAGGGACGCTGACTACGAGCAGTACTTC. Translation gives CASRDADYEQYF.

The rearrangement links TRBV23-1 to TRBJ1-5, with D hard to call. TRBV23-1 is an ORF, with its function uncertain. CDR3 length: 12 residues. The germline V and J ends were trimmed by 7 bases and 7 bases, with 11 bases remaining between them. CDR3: CASIRGGQPQHF. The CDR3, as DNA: TGCGCCAGCATCCGAGGAGGGCAGCCCCAGCATTTT.

The CDR3 DNA sequence: TGTGCCAGCAGCCTTCTTGGCACTGAAGCTTTCTTT. Translation: CASSLLGTEAFF. This chain connects TRBV28 to TRBJ1-1; D is unresolved. Germline loops: CDR1 MDHEN, CDR2 SYDVKM. The CDR3 totals 12 residues. Trimming pared 6 bases from V and 4 bases from J, leaving 9 bases between. Full variable domain (missing parts from reference TRBV28 and TRBJ1-1): DVKVTQSSRYLVKRTGEKVFLECVQDMDHENMFWYRQDPGLGLRLIYFSYDVKMKEKGDIPEGYSVSREKKERFSLILESASTNQTSMYLCASSLLGTEAFFGQGTRLTVV.